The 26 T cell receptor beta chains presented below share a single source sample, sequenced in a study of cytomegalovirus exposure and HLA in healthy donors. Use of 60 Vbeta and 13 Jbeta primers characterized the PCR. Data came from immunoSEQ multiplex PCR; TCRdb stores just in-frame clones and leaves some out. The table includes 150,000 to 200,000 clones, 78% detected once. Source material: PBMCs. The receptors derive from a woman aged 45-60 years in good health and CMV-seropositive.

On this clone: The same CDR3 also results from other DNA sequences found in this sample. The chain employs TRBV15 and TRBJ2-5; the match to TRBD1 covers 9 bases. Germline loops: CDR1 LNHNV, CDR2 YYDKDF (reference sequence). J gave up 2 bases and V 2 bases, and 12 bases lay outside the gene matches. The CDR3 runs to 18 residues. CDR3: CATSRFPAADRGQETQYF. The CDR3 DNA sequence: TGTGCCACCAGCAGATTCCCCGCGGCGGACAGGGGACAAGAGACCCAGTACTTC.

CDR3 sequence reads: CASSSQGFFYEQYF. CDR3 nucleotide sequence: TGTGCCAGCAGCTCCCAGGGATTTTTCTACGAGCAGTACTTC. The chain recombines TRBV5-8 with TRBJ2-7; D is perhaps TRBD1 (5 bases). The germline V gene encodes CDR1 SGHTS and CDR2 YDEGEE. Between the trimmed V and J ends, which lost 3 bases and 3 bases, there was a span of 13 bases. The CDR3 is 14 residues long.

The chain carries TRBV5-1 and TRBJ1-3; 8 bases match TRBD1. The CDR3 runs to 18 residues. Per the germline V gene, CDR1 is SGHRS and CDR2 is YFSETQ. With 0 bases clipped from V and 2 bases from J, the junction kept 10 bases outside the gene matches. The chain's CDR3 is CASSLARQGISTGNTIYF. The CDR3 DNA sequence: TGCGCCAGCAGCTTGGCTCGACAGGGGATATCGACTGGAAACACCATATATTTT.

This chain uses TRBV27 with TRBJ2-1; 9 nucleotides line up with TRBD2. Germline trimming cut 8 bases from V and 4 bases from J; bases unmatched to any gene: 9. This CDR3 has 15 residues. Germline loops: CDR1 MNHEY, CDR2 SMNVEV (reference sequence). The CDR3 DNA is TGTGCCAGCGGAGTAGCGGGGGCACCTTACAATGAGCAGTTCTTC. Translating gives CASGVAGAPYNEQFF.

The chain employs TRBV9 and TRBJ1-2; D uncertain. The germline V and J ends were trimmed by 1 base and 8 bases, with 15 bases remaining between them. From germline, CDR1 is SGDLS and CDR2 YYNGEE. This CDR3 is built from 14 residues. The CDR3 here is CASSVSLGGRGYTF. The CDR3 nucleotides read TGTGCCAGCAGCGTATCATTGGGAGGAAGAGGCTACACCTTC.

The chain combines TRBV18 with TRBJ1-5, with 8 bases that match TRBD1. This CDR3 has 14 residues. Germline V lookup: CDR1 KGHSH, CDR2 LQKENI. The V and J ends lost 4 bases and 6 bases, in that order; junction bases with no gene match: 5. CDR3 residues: CASSQQGGAQPQHF. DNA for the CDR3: TGTGCCAGCTCACAACAGGGGGGTGCTCAGCCCCAGCATTTT.

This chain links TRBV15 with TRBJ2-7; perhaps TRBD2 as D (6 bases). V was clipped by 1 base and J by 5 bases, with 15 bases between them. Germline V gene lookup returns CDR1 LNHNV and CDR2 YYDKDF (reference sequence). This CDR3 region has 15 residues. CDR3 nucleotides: TGTGCCACCAGCAGAGGCGAGGGCGGGGTCCACGAGCAGTACTTC. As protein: CATSRGEGGVHEQYF.

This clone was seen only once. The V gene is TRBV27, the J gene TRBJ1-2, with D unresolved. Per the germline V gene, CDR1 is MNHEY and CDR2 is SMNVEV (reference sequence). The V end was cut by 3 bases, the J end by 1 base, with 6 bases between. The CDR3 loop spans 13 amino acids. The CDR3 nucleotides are TGTGCCAGCAGTTTCGCGTATAACTATGGCTACACCTTC. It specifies CASSFAYNYGYTF.

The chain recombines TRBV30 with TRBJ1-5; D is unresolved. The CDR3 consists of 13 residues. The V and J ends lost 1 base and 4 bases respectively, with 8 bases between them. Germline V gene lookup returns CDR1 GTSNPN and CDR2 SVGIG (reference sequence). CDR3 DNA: TGTGCCTGGAGTGACGTCCGGAATCAGCCCCAGCATTTT. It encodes CAWSDVRNQPQHF.

CDR3 bases: TGTGCCAGCAGCTCGTCAGGAAGCGAAAAACTGTTTTTT. It is translated as CASSSSGSEKLFF. J is TRBJ1-4 and V is TRBV7-8; no clear D gene. CDR1 is SGHVS and CDR2 is FQNEAQ in the germline V gene. V dropped 4 bases and J dropped 8 bases, with 11 bases sitting between them. This CDR3 has 13 residues.

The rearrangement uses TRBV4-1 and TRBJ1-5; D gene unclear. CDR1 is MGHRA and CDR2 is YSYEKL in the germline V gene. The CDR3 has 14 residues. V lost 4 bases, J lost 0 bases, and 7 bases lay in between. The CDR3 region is CASSRTASNQPQHF. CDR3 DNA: TGCGCCAGCAGCCGAACAGCTAGCAATCAGCCCCAGCATTTT.

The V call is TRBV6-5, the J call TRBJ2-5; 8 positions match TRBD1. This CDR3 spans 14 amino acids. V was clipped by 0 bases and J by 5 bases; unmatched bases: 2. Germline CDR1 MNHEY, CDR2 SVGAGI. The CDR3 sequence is CASSYSQGAETQYF. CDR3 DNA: TGTGCCAGCAGTTACTCGCAGGGGGCGGAGACCCAGTACTTC.

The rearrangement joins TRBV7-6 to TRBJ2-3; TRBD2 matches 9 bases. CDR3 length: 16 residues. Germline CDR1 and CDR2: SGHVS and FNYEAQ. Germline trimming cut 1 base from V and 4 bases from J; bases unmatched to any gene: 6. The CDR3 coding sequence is TGTGCCAGCAGCTTAGTGCGGGGGGGAGGCTCAGATACGCAGTATTTT. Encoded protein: CASSLVRGGGSDTQYF.

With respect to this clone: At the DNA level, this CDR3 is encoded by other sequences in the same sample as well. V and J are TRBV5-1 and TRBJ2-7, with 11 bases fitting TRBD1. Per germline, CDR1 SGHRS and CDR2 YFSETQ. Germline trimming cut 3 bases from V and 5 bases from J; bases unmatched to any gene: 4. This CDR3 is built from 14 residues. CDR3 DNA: TGCGCCAGCAGCTCAGGACAGGGGGCCGACGAGCAGTACTTC. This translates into CASSSGQGADEQYF.

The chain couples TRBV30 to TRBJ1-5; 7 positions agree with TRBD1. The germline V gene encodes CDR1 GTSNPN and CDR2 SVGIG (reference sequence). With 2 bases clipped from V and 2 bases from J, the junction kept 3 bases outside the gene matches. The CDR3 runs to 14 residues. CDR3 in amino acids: CAWSFTGGNQPQHF. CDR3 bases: TGTGCCTGGAGTTTTACAGGGGGCAATCAGCCCCAGCATTTT.

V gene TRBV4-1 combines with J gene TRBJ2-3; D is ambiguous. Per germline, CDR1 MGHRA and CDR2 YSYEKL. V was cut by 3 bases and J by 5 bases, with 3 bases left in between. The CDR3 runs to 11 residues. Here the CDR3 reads CASSHIDTQYF. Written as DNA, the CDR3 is TGCGCCAGCAGCCATATAGATACGCAGTATTTT.

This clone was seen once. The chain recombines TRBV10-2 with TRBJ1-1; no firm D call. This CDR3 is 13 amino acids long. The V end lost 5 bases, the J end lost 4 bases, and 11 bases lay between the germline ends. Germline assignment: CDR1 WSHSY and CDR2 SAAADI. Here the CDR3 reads CASSRSQSTEAFF. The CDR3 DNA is TGCGCCAGCAGTAGGTCACAGAGCACTGAAGCTTTCTTT.

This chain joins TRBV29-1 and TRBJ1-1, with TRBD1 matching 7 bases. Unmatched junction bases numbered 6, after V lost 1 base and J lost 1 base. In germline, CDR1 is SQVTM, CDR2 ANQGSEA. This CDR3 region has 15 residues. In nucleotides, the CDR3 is TGCAGCGTTGAAGGGGAGCGGACAGGGAACACTGAAGCTTTCTTT. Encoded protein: CSVEGERTGNTEAFF.

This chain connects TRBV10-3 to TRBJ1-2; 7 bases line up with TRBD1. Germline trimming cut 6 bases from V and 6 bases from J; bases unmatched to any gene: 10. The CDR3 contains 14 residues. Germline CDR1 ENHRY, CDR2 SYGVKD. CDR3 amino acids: CAISDRDNSNGYTF. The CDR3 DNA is TGTGCCATCAGCGACAGGGATAATAGTAATGGCTACACCTTC.

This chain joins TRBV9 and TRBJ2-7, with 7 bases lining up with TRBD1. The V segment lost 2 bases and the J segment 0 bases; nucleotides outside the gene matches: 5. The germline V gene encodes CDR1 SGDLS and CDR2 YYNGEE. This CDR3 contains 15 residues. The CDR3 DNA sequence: TGTGCCAGCAGCGTTTCGGGACAGCCCTCCTACGAGCAGTACTTC. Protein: CASSVSGQPSYEQYF.

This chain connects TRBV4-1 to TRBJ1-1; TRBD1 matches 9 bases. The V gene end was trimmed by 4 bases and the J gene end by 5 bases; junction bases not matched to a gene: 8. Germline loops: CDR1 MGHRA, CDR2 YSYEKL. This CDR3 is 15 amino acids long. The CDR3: CASSRTQGARTEAFF. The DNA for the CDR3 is TGCGCCAGCAGCCGCACACAGGGGGCAAGGACTGAAGCTTTCTTT.

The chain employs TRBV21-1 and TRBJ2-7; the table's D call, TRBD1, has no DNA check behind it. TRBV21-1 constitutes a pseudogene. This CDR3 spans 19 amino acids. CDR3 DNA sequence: TGTGCCAGCGGAACCCGGGACAGGGTTCAATCGGGACATTGGTGCGAGCAGTACTTC. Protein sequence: CASGTRDRVQSGHWCEQYF.

Written as DNA, the CDR3 is TGCGCCAGCAGCTTGACAGGGCCCACTGAAGCTTTCTTT. Its protein is CASSLTGPTEAFF. The V call is TRBV5-1, the J call TRBJ1-1, with D perhaps matching TRBD1 (6 bases). CDR1 is SGHRS and CDR2 is YFSETQ in the germline V gene. The CDR3 runs to 13 residues. The V gene lost 1 base and the J gene lost 4 bases, with 8 bases spanning the gap.

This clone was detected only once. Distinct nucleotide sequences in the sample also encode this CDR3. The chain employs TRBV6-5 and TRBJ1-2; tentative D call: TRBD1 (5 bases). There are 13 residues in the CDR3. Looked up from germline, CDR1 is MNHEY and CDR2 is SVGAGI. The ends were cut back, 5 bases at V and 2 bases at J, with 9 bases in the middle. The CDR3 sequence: CASSPPGNYGYTF. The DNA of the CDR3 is TGTGCCAGCAGTCCTCCAGGGAACTATGGCTACACCTTC.

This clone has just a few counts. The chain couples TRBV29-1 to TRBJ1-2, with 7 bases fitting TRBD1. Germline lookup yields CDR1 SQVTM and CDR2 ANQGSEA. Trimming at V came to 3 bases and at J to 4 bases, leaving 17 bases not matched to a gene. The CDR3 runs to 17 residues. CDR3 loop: CSVEDWARQGTGYGYTF. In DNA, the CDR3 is TGCAGCGTTGAGGATTGGGCCAGACAGGGTACAGGCTATGGCTACACCTTC. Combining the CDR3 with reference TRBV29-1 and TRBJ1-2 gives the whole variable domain SAVISQKPSRDICQRGTSLTIQCQVDSQVTMMFWYRQQPGQSLTLIATANQGSEATYESGFVIDKFPISRPNLTFSTLTVSNMSPEDSSIYLCSVEDWARQGTGYGYTFGSGTRLTVV.

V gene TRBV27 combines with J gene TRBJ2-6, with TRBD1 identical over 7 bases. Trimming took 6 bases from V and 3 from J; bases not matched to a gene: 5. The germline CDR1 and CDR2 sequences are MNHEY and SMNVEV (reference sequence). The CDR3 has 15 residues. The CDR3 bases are TGTGCCAGCAGCTACAGGGGCTTTGGGGCCAACGTCCTGACTTTC. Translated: CASSYRGFGANVLTF.